The next 9 T cell receptor beta chains were all read from a single sample in a study of lymphopenia after photon versus proton radiotherapy. Measured with immunoSEQ multiplex PCR; TCRdb has only the in-frame clones, and not every one. The profile covers 65,000 or so clones, with 87% appearing a single time and about 13% taken by the ten largest. The source material was peripheral blood, sampled from a patient treated with proton-based radiotherapy. Receptor source: a man older than 75 with esophageal cancer.

This chain uses TRBV7-9 with TRBJ2-5; D possibly corresponds to TRBD1 (6 bases). The CDR3 totals 13 residues. Germline V gives CDR1 SEHNR, CDR2 FQNEAQ (reference sequence). The V end lost 6 bases, the J end lost 5 bases, and 13 bases lay between the germline ends. CDR3 DNA sequence: TGTGCCAGCAGTCTTACAGGGCTGGAGACCCAGTACTTC. This translates into CASSLTGLETQYF.

This rearrangement joins TRBV7-3 to TRBJ2-3; the D gene is possibly TRBD1 (5 bases). This CDR3 region has 14 residues. V shed 5 bases and J shed 2 bases, with 11 bases lying between them. Germline V gene lookup returns CDR1 SGHTA and CDR2 FQGTGA. The CDR3 spells CASSHRQLTDTQYF. CDR3 DNA sequence: TGTGCCAGCAGCCATAGACAGCTCACAGATACGCAGTATTTT.

CDR3 residues: CASSFEIQETQYF. In DNA, the CDR3 is TGCGCCAGCAGCTTCGAAATCCAAGAGACCCAGTACTTC. V gene TRBV5-1 combines with J gene TRBJ2-5; D is uncertain. Trimming shortened V by 2 bases and J by 1 base, and 6 bases separated the two germline ends. Germline V CDR1 and CDR2: SGHRS, YFSETQ. This CDR3 has 13 amino acids.

The chain employs TRBV30 and TRBJ2-7; no clear D. V lost 0 bases, J lost 3 bases, and 9 bases lay in between. Germline CDR1 reads GTSNPN; CDR2 reads SVGIG (reference sequence). CDR3 length: 13 amino acids. As DNA, the CDR3 is TGTGCCTGGAGTGTATCGATCTACTACGAGCAGTACTTC. It encodes CAWSVSIYYEQYF. Variable domain in full (rest from reference TRBV30 and TRBJ2-7): SQTIHQWPATLVQPVGSPLSLECTVEGTSNPNLYWYRQAAGRGLQLLFYSVGIGQISSEVPQNLSASRPQDRQFILSSKKLLLSDSGFYLCAWSVSIYYEQYFGPGTRLTVT.

CDR3 coding DNA: TGTGCCAGCAGCTTTAGCGGGGGTTACGAGCAGTACTTC. Translation gives CASSFSGGYEQYF. The genes are TRBV7-2 and TRBJ2-7; 9 bases are shared with TRBD2. The CDR3 is 13 amino acids. The V gene end was trimmed by 3 bases and the J gene end by 4 bases; junction bases not matched to a gene: 1. Germline V CDR1 and CDR2: SGHTA, FQGNSA.

The CDR3 protein is CASSDASGYLYNTGELFF. CDR3 coding DNA: TGTGCCAGCAGTGATGCTTCGGGGTACCTATACAACACCGGGGAGCTGTTTTTT. The rearrangement uses TRBV2 and TRBJ2-2; a weak D match, TRBD2 (5 bases). The V end was cut by 3 bases, the J end by 2 bases, with 19 bases between. The CDR3 has 18 amino acids. Looked up from germline, CDR1 is SNHLY and CDR2 is FYNNEI.

This chain joins TRBV7-2 and TRBJ1-6; D may be TRBD1 (5 bases). Trimming removed 5 bases from V and 8 bases from J, with 10 bases in between. The CDR3 is made up of 13 amino acids. Germline V gene sequence: CDR1 SGHTA, CDR2 FQGNSA. Here the CDR3 reads CASSQSRDSPLHF. The CDR3 DNA reads as TGTGCCAGCAGCCAATCCAGGGATTCACCCCTCCACTTT. Complete variable domain (other parts from reference TRBV7-2 and TRBJ1-6): GAGVSQSPSNKVTEKGKDVELRCDPISGHTALYWYRQSLGQGLEFLIYFQGNSAPDKSGLPSDRFSAERTGGSVSTLTIQRTQQEDSAVYLCASSQSRDSPLHFGNGTRLTVT.

This chain links TRBV19 with TRBJ2-2; TRBD1 agrees at 7 bases. The CDR3 length is 13 residues. V lost 6 bases, J lost 5 bases, and 3 bases stayed unmatched. In germline, CDR1 is LNHDA, CDR2 SQIVND (reference sequence). The CDR3 DNA follows: TGTGCCAGTAGAAACAGGGGAACCGGGGAGCTGTTTTTT. This sequence encodes CASRNRGTGELFF.

This clone is a singleton in its sample. This chain links TRBV15 with TRBJ2-2, with TRBD2 matching 14 bases. The CDR3 sequence is 16 residues long. CDR1 is LNHNV and CDR2 is YYDKDF in the germline V gene (reference sequence). The ends lost 3 bases at V and 7 bases at J; junction bases unmatched: 4. CDR3 loop: CATSRTSGRANGELFF. Written as DNA, the CDR3 is TGTGCCACCAGCAGGACTAGCGGGAGGGCGAACGGGGAGCTGTTTTTT.